Following are 19 T cell receptor beta chains from one sample sequenced in a study of patients and donors after allogeneic stem cell transplantation (TCRdb year 2020). Library preparation was by RT-PCR. The sequencer listed for this sample is NextSeq 550. TCRdb redid the processing of the public reads, applying fastp at Q25 and MiXCR, and retained in-frame beta chains. Rows matching on CDR3 protein sequence are summarized as one entry with the most common DNA and genes. The table for this sample lists hundreds of thousands of distinct CDR3 sequences; more than 15% of them were counted only once. Roughly 7.2% of the sample is taken by the ten largest. Sequenced sample: blood, either unsorted or a sorted T cell fraction (not recorded which). These receptors were collected from a human donor who was either an allogeneic HSCT recipient or a stem cell or donor lymphocyte infusion donor (not recorded which). It is not recorded whose cells these are; they may come from a transplant donor.

The genes are TRBV5-1 and TRBJ2-7, with TRBD2 matching over 16 bases. Trimming removed 4 bases from V and 0 bases from J; junction bases left unmatched: 4. The CDR3 contains 17 residues. Germline V gene sequence: CDR1 SGHRS, CDR2 YFSETQ. The CDR3 region is CASSGGLAGGPSYEQYF. The DNA of the CDR3 is TGCGCCAGCAGCGGGGGACTAGCGGGAGGGCCCTCCTACGAGCAGTACTTC.

This clonotype turned up a few times. V is TRBV15 and J is TRBJ1-1; D gene ambiguous. V lost 0 bases and J 3 bases, leaving 8 bases between the germline ends. CDR1 and CDR2 (germline): LNHNV, YYDKDF (reference sequence). The CDR3 runs 14 residues. CDR3 nucleotides: TGTGCCACCAGCAGAGATGTGGGGTACACTGAAGCTTTCTTT. Its translation is CATSRDVGYTEAFF. Using reference TRBV15 and TRBJ1-1 for the parts outside the CDR3, the full variable domain is DAMVIQNPRYQVTQFGKPVTLSCSQTLNHNVMYWYQQKSSQAPKLLFHYYDKDFNNEADTPDNFQSRRPNTSFCFLDIRSPGLGDTAMYLCATSRDVGYTEAFFGQGTRLTVV.

This clonotype was recorded a few times. V and J are TRBV30 and TRBJ1-5, with 11 bases fitting TRBD1. The CDR3 sequence is 16 residues long. Germline CDR1 reads GTSNPN; CDR2 reads SVGIG (reference sequence). Trimming took 3 bases from V and 3 from J; bases not matched to a gene: 7. CDR3 sequence (DNA): TGTGCCTGGAGAAGAGGGGGACAGGGGGACAATCAGCCCCAGCATTTT. Its protein is CAWRRGGQGDNQPQHF.

The J gene is TRBJ1-3, the V gene TRBV12-3 or TRBV12-4, with TRBD1 matching 11 bases. CDR3 length equals 19 residues. J lost 2 bases, V lost 3 bases, and 12 bases had no gene match. The DNA of the CDR3 is TGTGCCAGCAGTTTTAGGTTCGGACAGGGGGCAAGCGCTGGAAACACCATATATTTT. This encodes CASSFRFGQGASAGNTIYF.

The V gene is TRBV12-5, the J gene TRBJ2-3; D unclear. Between the trimmed V and J ends, which lost 3 bases and 0 bases, there was a span of 13 bases. The CDR3 loop spans 16 amino acids. The germline gives CDR1 LGHNT, CDR2 FRNRAP. The CDR3 spells CASGLGTRSSTDTQYF. The CDR3 nucleotides read TGTGCTAGTGGTTTAGGCACCAGATCTAGCACAGATACGCAGTATTTT.

This clonotype has a handful of counts. The chain combines TRBV24-1 with TRBJ1-5; D perhaps matches TRBD1 (5 bases). V lost 7 bases and J 0 bases, leaving 12 bases between the germline ends. The germline CDR1 and CDR2 sequences are KGHDR and SFDVKD. The CDR3 extends over 15 amino acids. The CDR3 coding sequence is TGTGCCACCAGGGGGGATGGCAGTAGCAATCAGCCCCAGCATTTT. This sequence encodes CATRGDGSSNQPQHF.

V usage is TRBV7-3 and J usage is TRBJ2-1; 9 bases fit TRBD1. The junction had 9 bases not matched to a gene; V was cut back by 6 bases and J by 6 bases. Germline CDR1 is SGHTA and CDR2 is FQGTGA. The CDR3 length is 15 residues. The CDR3 spells CASSRDRGSINEQFF. The CDR3, as DNA: TGTGCCAGCAGTCGTGACAGGGGGAGCATCAATGAGCAGTTCTTC.

This clonotype was seen repeatedly, ten times or more. This chain links TRBV4-3 with TRBJ2-1, with 9 positions matching TRBD2. Per the germline V gene, CDR1 is LGHNA and CDR2 is YSLEER. The CDR3 sequence is 14 residues long. Trimming removed 2 bases from V and 8 bases from J; junction bases left unmatched: 4. The CDR3 protein is CASSQQRGEDEQFF. DNA of the CDR3: TGCGCCAGCAGCCAACAGCGGGGGGAAGATGAGCAGTTCTTC.

This clonotype was recorded only once. The gene calls are TRBV6-1 and TRBJ2-5, with 9 bases identical to TRBD1. Germline CDR1 is MNHNS and CDR2 is SASEGT. The CDR3 sequence is 15 residues long. Losses at the gene ends were 3 bases for V and 4 bases for J; bases not matched to a gene: 6. The CDR3 loop is CASSDTGGGGETQYF. The CDR3 coding sequence is TGTGCCAGCAGTGATACAGGGGGCGGGGGAGAGACCCAGTACTTC.

In the case of this clonotype: Given a much more abundant clone one base away, this may be a read error. This rearrangement joins TRBV20-1 to TRBJ1-5; tentative D call: TRBD1 (5 bases). Trimming cost V 1 base and J 5 bases, with 6 bases left between them. The CDR3 consists of 12 residues. Per germline, CDR1 DFQATT and CDR2 SNEGSKA (reference sequence). The CDR3 DNA follows: TGCAGTGCTAGAGTAGGGGATCAGCCCCAGCATTTT. Protein: CSARVGDQPQHF.

This clonotype was detected once. This chain connects TRBV30 to TRBJ1-2, with 9 bases aligning to TRBD1. CDR1 is GTSNPN, CDR2 SVGIG, per germline (reference sequence). This CDR3 region has 14 residues. The V and J ends lost 2 bases and 2 bases, in that order; junction bases with no gene match: 3. This CDR3 reads CAWSQGTGNYGYTF. DNA for the CDR3: TGTGCCTGGAGTCAGGGGACAGGGAACTATGGCTACACCTTC.

This clonotype was observed a handful of times. The V call is TRBV20-1, the J call TRBJ2-5; 13 nucleotides line up with TRBD2. The CDR3 is made up of 18 amino acids. V lost 4 bases to trimming and J lost 3 bases; unmatched junction nucleotides: 14. Germline CDR1 and CDR2: DFQATT and SNEGSKA (reference sequence). CDR3 residues: CSAIIRTSGSVSEETQYF. The CDR3 DNA reads TGCAGTGCTATTATCCGGACTAGCGGGAGTGTTTCCGAAGAGACCCAGTACTTC.

The V gene is TRBV3-1, the J gene TRBJ2-5; D is uncertain. V was pared by 3 bases and J by 6 bases, with 2 bases between. The V gene's germline CDR1 is LGHDT and CDR2 YNNKEL (reference sequence). This CDR3 comprises 10 residues. CDR3: CASSHKTQYF. The CDR3 DNA is TGTGCCAGCAGCCACAAGACCCAGTACTTC.

The chain employs TRBV6-1 and TRBJ2-7; 9 nucleotides line up with TRBD1. The CDR3 is made up of 15 amino acids. V shed 5 bases, J shed 3 bases, and the junction held 8 bases outside the gene matches. From germline, CDR1 is MNHNS and CDR2 SASEGT. The CDR3 sequence: CASSKTGGSHYEQYF. In DNA form, the CDR3 reads TGTGCCAGCAGTAAAACAGGGGGCTCTCACTACGAGCAGTACTTC.

This clonotype has just a few counts. V and J are TRBV4-3 and TRBJ1-6, with D unresolved. Germline V CDR1 and CDR2: LGHNA, YSLEER. The CDR3 totals 14 residues. The V end lost 6 bases, the J end lost 7 bases, and 13 bases lay between the germline ends. CDR3 in amino acids: CASRFQVVNSPLHF. CDR3 bases: TGCGCCAGCAGGTTTCAGGTGGTGAATTCACCCCTCCACTTT.

The table lists this clonotype with a few counts. The V gene is TRBV20-1, the J gene TRBJ2-3; D uncertain. Per germline, CDR1 DFQATT and CDR2 SNEGSKA (reference sequence). V was trimmed by 2 bases and J by 5 bases, leaving 23 bases between them. The CDR3 sequence is 17 residues long. The CDR3 here is CSARRQNWLSSRDTQYF. CDR3 bases: TGCAGTGCTAGACGACAAAATTGGCTCTCCTCCCGAGATACGCAGTATTTT.

The J gene is TRBJ1-1, the V gene TRBV25-1; D perhaps matches TRBD1 (6 bases). Trimming pared 1 base from V and 1 base from J, leaving 10 bases between. This CDR3 comprises 15 residues. Germline V gene data show CDR1 as MGHDK and CDR2 as SYGVNS. CDR3 DNA: TGTGCCAGCAGTGAATTGGGAGGGGGGAACACTGAAGCTTTCTTT. Protein product: CASSELGGGNTEAFF. Supplemented by reference TRBV25-1 and TRBJ1-1, the full variable domain reads EADIYQTPRYLVIGTGKKITLECSQTMGHDKMYWYQQDPGMELHLIHYSYGVNSTEKGDLSSESTVSRIRTEHFPLTLESARPSHTSQYLCASSELGGGNTEAFFGQGTRLTVV.

This clonotype was recorded a few times. The germline gene is not matched at one end of the junction; a read error may be the cause. This chain links TRBV7-9 with TRBJ2-1, with 14 positions matching TRBD2. The CDR3 loop spans 13 amino acids. CDR1 SEHNR and CDR2 FQNEAQ come from the germline V gene (reference sequence). Here the CDR3 reads CASSLGLAGVRDF. The CDR3 DNA reads TGTGCCAGCAGCCTGGGACTAGCGGGGGTGCGTGACTTC.

The chain links TRBV28 to TRBJ2-2; 10 nucleotides line up with TRBD1. After removal of 3 bases from V and 5 bases from J, the junction contained 12 bases not matched to a gene. This CDR3 has 18 amino acids. Germline loops: CDR1 MDHEN, CDR2 SYDVKM. CDR3 protein: CASSFGDRGRARTGELFF. CDR3 nucleotides: TGTGCCAGCAGTTTCGGGGACAGGGGCCGCGCGAGGACCGGGGAGCTGTTTTTT.